Listed below are T cell receptor beta chains from one sample, sequenced in a study of long-term antiretroviral therapy in people with HIV. Data came from immunoSEQ multiplex PCR; TCRdb stores just in-frame clones and leaves some out. The sample includes tens of thousands of clones, about 89% of them seen just once. The material sequenced was unsorted PBMCs, taken 0.1 years before starting antiretroviral therapy. All receptors derive from a woman between 50 and 59 years old with HIV. CDR3s include the opening cysteine and the closing phenylalanine or tryptophan. A D gene is named only where the DNA matches it firmly. Clone size is given for some rows only: seen once, a few or many times, or a class if the clone is expanded.

clone_size	d_call	v_call	j_call	cdr3_aa	cdr3_nt
few	.	TRBV19	TRBJ1-6	CASSIEGRRNSPLHF	TGTGCCAGTAGTATAGAAGGACGGCGGAATTCACCCCTCCACTTT
.	.	TRBV7-3	TRBJ1-6	CASSLLAEGGSPLHF	TGTGCCAGCAGCTTATTGGCCGAGGGGGGTTCACCCCTCCACTTT
.	.	TRBV18	TRBJ1-4	CASSPPPDRAFNEKLFF	TGTGCCAGCTCACCACCTCCCGACCGGGCGTTCAATGAAAAACTGTTTTTT
.	.	TRBV6-5	TRBJ1-1	CASSSRGELEAFF	TGTGCCAGCAGCAGTCGGGGGGAACTTGAAGCTTTCTTT
.	.	TRBV29-1	TRBJ2-5	CSVAWGAWETQYF	TGCAGCGTCGCCTGGGGGGCCTGGGAGACCCAGTACTTC
.	.	TRBV7-2	TRBJ2-5	CASSLHGTFQETQYF	TGTGCCAGCAGCTTACATGGGACTTTCCAAGAGACCCAGTACTTC
.	TRBD2	TRBV2	TRBJ2-7	CASRSGVYEQYF	TGTGCCAGCAGGAGCGGGGTGTACGAGCAGTACTTC
.	.	TRBV6-1	TRBJ1-3	CASSGTSGNTIYF	TGTGCCAGCAGCGGGACAAGTGGAAACACCATATATTTT
.	.	TRBV5-1	TRBJ2-1	CASSLESSSYEQFF	TGCGCCAGCAGCTTGGAATCCAGTAGCTATGAGCAGTTCTTC
.	.	TRBV11-2	TRBJ2-2	CASSSRDLTTGELFF	TGTGCCAGCAGCTCCCGGGACCTGACGACCGGGGAGCTGTTTTTT
few	.	TRBV5-6	TRBJ2-7	CASSFLPNYEQYF	TGTGCCAGCAGCTTTCTGCCGAACTACGAGCAGTACTTC
.	TRBD2	TRBV7-2	TRBJ2-7	CASSLAAGAYEQYF	TGTGCCAGCAGCTTAGCGGCGGGGGCCTACGAGCAGTACTTC
.	TRBD1	TRBV5-1	TRBJ1-6	CASSSSGTGAPLHF	TGCGCCAGCAGCTCATCCGGGACAGGAGCACCCCTCCACTTT
few	.	TRBV5-4	TRBJ1-1	CASGIYTEAFF	TGTGCCAGCGGAATTTACACTGAAGCTTTCTTT
.	TRBD1	TRBV19	TRBJ1-4	CASSTGQALNEKLFF	TGTGCCAGTAGCACCGGACAGGCACTTAATGAAAAACTGTTTTTT
once	.	TRBV11-2	TRBJ1-1	CASSLEANTEAFF	TGTGCCAGCAGCTTAGAAGCGAACACTGAAGCTTTCTTT
.	TRBD1	TRBV15	TRBJ1-1	CATSKTGAEAFF	TGTGCCACCAGCAAGACAGGGGCTGAAGCTTTCTTT
.	.	TRBV29-1	TRBJ1-1	CSVEGGGDTEAFF	TGCAGCGTTGAGGGAGGGGGTGATACTGAAGCTTTCTTT
.	.	TRBV9	TRBJ1-3	CASSETETLGGAIYF	TGTGCCAGCAGCGAAACGGAGACTCTGGGGGGGGCCATATATTTT
.	.	TRBV15	TRBJ2-7	CATSSDSTGSYEQYF	TGTGCCACCAGCTCTGACTCGACAGGCTCCTACGAGCAGTACTTC
.	.	TRBV7-9	TRBJ2-5	CASNGGLTQETQYF	TGTGCCAGCAATGGGGGGCTTACGCAAGAGACCCAGTACTTC
.	TRBD2	TRBV7-6	TRBJ2-2	CASSSSGGASGELFF	TGTGCCAGCAGTTCTAGCGGGGGGGCAAGCGGGGAGCTGTTTTTT
.	TRBD1	TRBV6-6	TRBJ2-2	CASSYSGDRVTGELFF	TGTGCCAGCAGTTACTCTGGGGACAGGGTCACCGGGGAGCTGTTTTTT
.	.	TRBV6-5	TRBJ1-2	CASSSPTTGLYTF	TGTGCCAGCAGTTCACCGACGACCGGCCTCTACACCTTC
.	TRBD1	TRBV18	TRBJ1-2	CASSLSLGTGPIGYTF	TGTGCCAGCTCACTCTCCTTAGGGACAGGACCCATTGGCTACACCTTC
.	.	TRBV5-8	TRBJ2-7	CASRRTGNEQYF	TGTGCCAGCAGACGAACAGGTAACGAGCAGTACTTC
.	.	TRBV5-8	TRBJ1-1	CASSLGGRNTEAFF	TGTGCCAGCAGCTTGGGAGGTCGAAACACTGAAGCTTTCTTT
few	.	TRBV27	TRBJ2-2	CASSLRVAGELFF	TGTGCCAGCAGTTTACGTGTCGCCGGGGAGCTGTTTTTT
.	.	TRBV5-5	TRBJ1-2	CASSFSVREVYGYTF	TGTGCCAGCAGCTTTTCGGTCCGAGAAGTCTATGGCTACACCTTC
.	.	TRBV25-1	TRBJ2-2	CASRLGAGELFF	TGTGCCAGCAGATTGGGGGCCGGGGAGCTGTTTTTT
.	.	TRBV30	TRBJ1-1	CAWQVNTEAFF	TGTGCCTGGCAAGTGAACACTGAAGCTTTCTTT
.	TRBD2	TRBV6-5	TRBJ2-3	CARGLAGRADTQYF	TGTGCCAGGGGGCTAGCGGGGAGAGCAGATACGCAGTATTTT
few	TRBD1	TRBV7-6	TRBJ1-3	CASSSQGESSGNTIYF	TGTGCCAGCAGCTCACAGGGGGAATCGTCTGGAAACACCATATATTTT
.	TRBD1	TRBV2	TRBJ2-1	CARKGTGDEQFF	TGTGCCAGAAAAGGGACAGGGGATGAGCAGTTCTTC
.	.	TRBV5-1	TRBJ2-7	CASSLVQGYEQYF	TGCGCCAGCAGCTTGGTCCAGGGCTACGAGCAGTACTTC
.	TRBD1	TRBV7-9	TRBJ2-1	CASRQAQGSNEQFF	TGTGCCAGCAGACAGGCACAGGGGAGCAATGAGCAGTTCTTC
.	.	TRBV18	TRBJ2-6	CASSPDISGANVLTF	TGTGCCAGCTCACCCGACATCTCTGGGGCCAACGTCCTGACTTTC
.	.	TRBV5-1	TRBJ2-3	CASSLAGGTDTQYF	TGCGCCAGCAGCTTGGCCGGGGGCACAGATACGCAGTATTTT
.	TRBD1	TRBV5-4	TRBJ1-1	CATYLKKQGDTEAFF	TGTGCCACCTACCTTAAAAAACAGGGGGACACTGAAGCTTTCTTT
.	TRBD1	TRBV5-6	TRBJ2-7	CASSFAGQGAPYEQYF	TGTGCCAGCAGCTTTGCCGGACAGGGGGCTCCCTACGAGCAGTACTTC
.	.	TRBV7-9	TRBJ2-1	CASSLPGVFQEQFF	TGTGCCAGCAGCTTACCCGGCGTGTTTCAGGAGCAGTTCTTC
.	.	TRBV30	TRBJ1-2	CAWSVHPADGYTF	TGTGCCTGGAGTGTACACCCAGCCGATGGCTACACCTTC
once	.	TRBV18	TRBJ1-4	CASSPQQDEKLFF	TGTGCCAGCTCACCACAGCAGGATGAAAAACTGTTTTTT
.	.	TRBV4-2	TRBJ2-6	CASSQDRRKPSGANVLTF	TGTGCCAGCAGCCAAGATAGGAGGAAACCCTCTGGGGCCAACGTCCTGACTTTC